The clone carrying this T cell receptor (beta chain) came up a few times. The CDR3 length is 14 residues. V was trimmed by 2 bases and J by 11 bases, leaving 18 bases between them. The sample is drawn from a study of CD8+ T cells in alopecia areata. cDNA prepared by RNA extraction and subsequent reverse transcription served as the template for sequencing. The data were produced by immunoSEQ multiplex PCR, yet TCRdb's version contains in-frame clones alone and is incomplete. The repertoire holds more than 95,000 clones, with more than 35% as singletons. This clonotype originated in a human donor with alopecia areata. The rearrangement uses TRBV23-1 and TRBJ1-1, with no clear D. TRBV23-1 qualifies as an ORF whose function is uncertain. Sample: CD4+ T cells sorted from blood. The CDR3 sequence: CASSQVLAAKMAFF. The CDR3, as DNA: TGCGCCAGCAGTCAAGTTTTGGCCGCAAAGATGGCTTTCTTT.